This T cell receptor (beta chain) was documented in a study of cytomegalovirus exposure and HLA in healthy donors. Findings and limits, study-wide: Across HLA loci, a later analysis found differing TCR association rates, with DRB1 most and HLA-C fewest. In a later analysis, donors in an Asian-associated ancestry cluster reportedly had fewer N-insertions in productive TCRs than the cohort mean. It was reported that TCR beta sequences correctly inferred the HLA-A and HLA-B alleles for most subjects.

Turning to this clone: The antigen is undetermined.

PCR amplification relied on 60 Vbeta primers (plus 13 Jbeta primers). Sequencing used immunoSEQ multiplex PCR; TCRdb keeps in-frame clones, though not all of them. Here the sample spans some 110,000 clones, around 69% being singletons. The clonotype was recovered from a man between 50 and 59 years old in good health and CMV-seropositive. Sequencing was done on a sample of PBMCs.

CDR3 region: CASSFLTGTYRSPLHF. CDR3 sequence (DNA): TGTGCCAGCAGCTTTTTAACAGGGACATATAGGTCACCCCTCCACTTT. The V and J genes are TRBV7-2 and TRBJ1-6; the D gene is possibly TRBD1 (6 bases). Looked up from germline, CDR1 is SGHTA and CDR2 is FQGNSA. The CDR3 is 16 amino acids. Trimming took off 3 bases at V and 10 bases at J, with 19 bases between the two ends. Full variable domain (remainder filled in from reference TRBV7-2 and TRBJ1-6): GAGVSQSPSNKVTEKGKDVELRCDPISGHTALYWYRQSLGQGLEFLIYFQGNSAPDKSGLPSDRFSAERTGGSVSTLTIQRTQQEDSAVYLCASSFLTGTYRSPLHFGNGTRLTVT.